This T cell receptor beta chain was identified during a study of blood T cell repertoires in COVID-19. Overall study context: Samples taken during acute and convalescent COVID-19 were collected in the United States, Italy and Spain.

The length of the CDR3 is 16 residues. J lost 5 bases, V lost 3 bases, and 9 bases had no gene match. Germline V gene lookup returns CDR1 MGHRA and CDR2 YSYEKL. In the source study's methods: Cell counts per sample came from amplifying reference gene primers. Measured with immunoSEQ multiplex PCR; TCRdb has only the in-frame clones, and not every one. V and J calls plus clone size are reproduced from that table; the DNA served to infer D and trimming. In the table there are 130,000 to 150,000 clones, around 87% of which are singletons. The chain recombines TRBV4-1 with TRBJ2-1, with 8 bases fitting TRBD2. The sequencing input was peripheral blood. The clonotype comes from a woman aged 40 to 50 with acute or convalescent COVID-19. Here the CDR3 reads CASSQGPGLGDNEQFF. The CDR3 nucleotides are TGCGCCAGCAGCCAGGGACCGGGACTAGGGGACAATGAGCAGTTCTTC.